The following is a T cell receptor beta chain sequence with its context. Its antigen is unidentified. V gave up 8 bases and J gave up 4 bases, with 12 bases separating them. The CDR3 is 13 residues long. Looked up from germline, CDR1 is MNHEY and CDR2 is SVGAGI. This sample was included in a study of breast tumors, draining lymph nodes, adjacent tissues. Study-wide points: Compared with basal-like, luminal-like tumors shared significantly more repertoire with nontumor tissue. The lymph node origin of tumor T cells was framed as consistent with a hypothesis, not demonstrated.

TCRdb reanalysed the multiplex PCR reads using MiXCR and keeps one entry per CDR3 protein. The sample comprises hundreds of thousands of distinct CDR3 sequences, approximately 31% of which are singletons, and around 1.5% rests with the top ten. The lymph nodes were axillary draining lymph nodes from breast cancer patients. The sequenced material came from axillary lymph node tissue. The V gene is TRBV6-5, the J gene TRBJ2-1; D is uncertain. The sequence derives from a female donor with breast cancer. Some clones in this sample may be carry-over from other donors' samples. The CDR3 DNA is TGTGCCAGCCGAGCCCAGAAATACAATGAGCAGTTCTTC. Translation gives CASRAQKYNEQFF.